This T cell receptor beta chain was observed in a study of radiotherapy plus CTLA-4 blockade in lung cancer. The overall study: Objective responses were documented in about 18% of patients, with disease control in roughly 33%.

Broader study findings: Early blood T cell clone dynamics, with interferon-beta, were reported to best predict response. After treatment with radiotherapy plus ipilimumab, TCR clones that came from the tumor expanded in blood.

The table came from immunoSEQ multiplex PCR; TCRdb's copy has only in-frame clones and leaves some out. The data contain roughly 120,000 clones, more than 75% of them singletons. This CDR3 spans 15 amino acids. From germline, CDR1 is LNHDA and CDR2 SQIVND (reference sequence). Trimming shortened V by 6 bases and J by 1 base, and 15 bases separated the two germline ends. A remark on this clone: What it binds is unknown.

The chain has TRBV19 and TRBJ1-1, with D possibly matching TRBD1 (6 bases). Source: peripheral blood, taken from a patient treated with radiotherapy plus ipilimumab. This clonotype was sampled from a human donor with non-small cell lung cancer that progressed on radiotherapy plus ipilimumab. Some clones in this sample may be carry-over from other donors' samples. The DNA of the CDR3 is TGTGCCAGTAGCCGAGGGACACAAGAGAACACTGAAGCTTTCTTT. This translates into CASSRGTQENTEAFF.